The rows below give T cell receptor beta chains drawn from one sample of a study of T-cell reconstitution after alpha-beta-depleted transplantation in children. Each CDR3 protein is one row after TCRdb ran MiXCR on the PCR reads. The sample records more than 90,000 distinct CDR3 sequences, roughly 7.7% being singletons. The sequencing used PBMCs from the stem cell graft donor, collected from the stem cell graft. The receptors originated from a human donor who donated a stem cell graft to a child with congenital amegakaryocytic thrombocytopenia. Both conserved end residues are part of each CDR3. Fields, in order: clone size, D gene, J gene, V gene, CDR3 DNA, CDR3 protein. D genes are given only for firm matches. Some rows mark clone size as missing; the rest say once, few, many or name a class of expanded clone.

>many|-|TRBJ2-7|TRBV20-1
TGCAGGGAAACCCCGGGACTGGCCCACGAGCAGTACTTC
CRETPGLAHEQYF
>many|-|TRBJ1-1|TRBV12-3/TRBV12-4
TGTGCCAGCAGTCTTACACGCTATGAAGCTTTCTTT
CASSLTRYEAFF
>-|-|TRBJ1-3|TRBV5-1
TGCGCCAGCAGCTTGGACCGGGCCCGCGGAAACACCATATATTTT
CASSLDRARGNTIYF
>-|-|TRBJ1-4|TRBV4-1
TGCGCCAGCAGCCAAGAATCAGGGTACGGGGAAAAACTGTTTTTT
CASSQESGYGEKLFF
>many|-|TRBJ2-5|TRBV10-3
TGTGCCATCAGTGAGTCGAATAGGGGAGAGACCCAGTACTTC
CAISESNRGETQYF
>many|-|TRBJ2-1|TRBV18
TGTGCCAGCTCCCCGGGTGCCTCCTACAATGAGCAGTTCTTC
CASSPGASYNEQFF
>many|-|TRBJ1-2|TRBV20-1
TGCAGTGCTAGAGTCCAGGGCGAGAATGGCTACACCTTC
CSARVQGENGYTF
>-|-|TRBJ1-1|TRBV10-3
TGTGCCATCAGTGAGGGCCGCATGAACACTGAAGCTTTCTTT
CAISEGRMNTEAFF
>-|-|TRBJ2-2|TRBV12-3/TRBV12-4
TGTGCCAGCAGTTTCTCCCAGTTAACTACGAACACCGGGGAGCTGTTTTTT
CASSFSQLTTNTGELFF
>many|-|TRBJ1-1|TRBV5-1
TGCGCCAGCAGAGGAACGGTTAGTATGAACACTGAAGCTTTCTTT
CASRGTVSMNTEAFF
>many|TRBD2|TRBJ2-2|TRBV20-1
TGCAGTGCTAGCGAGCTAGCGGCACCGAACACCGGGGAGCTGTTTTTT
CSASELAAPNTGELFF
>many|-|TRBJ2-5|TRBV4-3
TGCGCCAGCAGCCAAGATCTAAGCAAAGAGACCCAGTACTTC
CASSQDLSKETQYF
>-|-|TRBJ2-2|TRBV18
TGTGCCAGCTCACCACCCCGCATCAATACCGGGGAGCTGTTTTTT
CASSPPRINTGELFF
>many|-|TRBJ2-3|TRBV27
TGTGCCAGCAGCCCAAGTGCTAGCACAGATACGCAGTATTTT
CASSPSASTDTQYF
>many|-|TRBJ2-1|TRBV29-1
TGCAGCGCAGCCGGGGGCCACAATGAGCAGTTCTTC
CSAAGGHNEQFF
>many|TRBD1|TRBJ2-2|TRBV29-1
TGCAGCGTACTAACAGGGGCCGGGGAGCTGTTTTTT
CSVLTGAGELFF
>-|-|TRBJ2-1|TRBV11-3
TGTGCCAGCAGCTTAGATCAGGTCACTAACAATGAGCAGTTCTTC
CASSLDQVTNNEQFF
>many|-|TRBJ2-5|TRBV18
TGTGCCAGCTCACCTCTGGCAAGTCGAGAGACCCAGTACTTC
CASSPLASRETQYF
>many|-|TRBJ1-6|TRBV6-5
TGTGCCAGCAGTTACCAGGCCATAACATCACCCCTCCACTTT
CASSYQAITSPLHF
>many|TRBD2|TRBJ2-5|TRBV20-1
TGCAGTGCTAGAGATTTAGCGGGGCAAGAGACCCAGTACTTC
CSARDLAGQETQYF
>few|TRBD2|TRBJ2-1|TRBV20-1
TGCTGTGCTATTTCCGCGGGAGAGCCCAGCTCCTACAATGAGCAGTTCTTC
CCAISAGEPSSYNEQFF
>many|TRBD2|TRBJ2-1|TRBV5-1
TGCGCCAGCAGCCGGGCGCTAGCGGGGTCCTACAATGAGCAGTTCTTC
CASSRALAGSYNEQFF
>many|-|TRBJ1-2|TRBV12-3/TRBV12-4
TGTGCCAGCAGTTACGCTGGGACGCAGGTCTATGGCTACACCTTC
CASSYAGTQVYGYTF
>many|-|TRBJ1-5|TRBV7-9
TGTGCCAGCAGCTTAGAGTTAGGGAGGACAAATCAGCCCCAGCATTTT
CASSLELGRTNQPQHF
>-|TRBD2|TRBJ2-1|TRBV7-8
TGTGCCGGCGCCCTGGAGCGGGGTTGGTTCGATGAGCAGTTCTTC
CAGALERGWFDEQFF
>few|-|TRBJ1-2|TRBV7-8
TGTGCCAGCAGCGGCCGGTGGGGCTACACCTTC
CASSGRWGYTF
>-|-|TRBJ1-4|TRBV15
TGTGCCACCAGGCCATCCCCGGGACAAGGAACACTTAATGAAAAACTGTTTTTT
CATRPSPGQGTLNEKLFF
>-|-|TRBJ2-1|TRBV14
TGTGCCAGCAGCCAAGTTCCCAATGAGCAGTTCTTC
CASSQVPNEQFF
>many|-|TRBJ2-5|TRBV2
TGTGCCAGCAGTAAAGCCATGGGGGAGACCCAGTACTTC
CASSKAMGETQYF
>few|-|TRBJ1-1|TRBV3-1
TGTGCCAGCAGCCCTCTCGGGTCGGGCACTGAAGCTTTCTTT
CASSPLGSGTEAFF
>many|-|TRBJ2-3|TRBV5-1
TGCGCCAGCAGTCTCCCGACCCAACACCGCACAGATACGCAGTATTTT
CASSLPTQHRTDTQYF
>many|-|TRBJ2-7|TRBV6-2/TRBV6-3
TGTGCCAGCAGAACGGTCCGACAGCTAGCATACGAGCAGTACTTC
CASRTVRQLAYEQYF
>many|-|TRBJ1-5|TRBV20-1
TGCAGTGCTAGTTCGGCTTGGGGTCAGCCCCAGCATTTT
CSASSAWGQPQHF
>many|TRBD2|TRBJ2-1|TRBV20-1
TGCAGTGCTAGAGAGACTAGCGGGAGGAATACAGTCTACAATGAGCAGTTCTTC
CSARETSGRNTVYNEQFF